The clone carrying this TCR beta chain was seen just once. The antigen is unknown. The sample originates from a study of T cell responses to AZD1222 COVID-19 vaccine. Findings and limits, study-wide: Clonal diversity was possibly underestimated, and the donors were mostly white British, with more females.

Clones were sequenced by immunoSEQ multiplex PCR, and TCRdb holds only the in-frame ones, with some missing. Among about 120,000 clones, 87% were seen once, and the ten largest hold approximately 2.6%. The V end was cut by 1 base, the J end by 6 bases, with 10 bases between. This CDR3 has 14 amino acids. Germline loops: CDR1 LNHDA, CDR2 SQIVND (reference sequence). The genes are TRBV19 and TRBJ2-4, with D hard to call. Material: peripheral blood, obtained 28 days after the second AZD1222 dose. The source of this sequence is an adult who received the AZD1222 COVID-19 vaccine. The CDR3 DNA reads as TGTGCCAGTAGTATAGCAGGCGACCGAAACATTCAGTACTTC. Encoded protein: CASSIAGDRNIQYF.